This T cell receptor (beta chain) was documented in a study of blood T cell repertoires in COVID-19. Study-wide background: PBMCs, B-cell-depleted T cells, or T cells provided the cDNA or gDNA that made up the material.

Original methodology: For nucleated cells, counts were estimated from reference gene primer amplification. The assay was immunoSEQ multiplex PCR, and TCRdb's table has in-frame clones only and misses some. The V and J calls and the clone size are those of that table, but D and trimming were determined from the DNA. The table has 250,000 to 300,000 clones, about 86% seen once. V was clipped by 0 bases and J by 2 bases, with 17 bases between them. Germline loops: CDR1 LNHDA, CDR2 SQIVND (reference sequence). The CDR3 loop spans 17 amino acids. Source material: peripheral blood. The sequence was collected from a young woman with COVID-19, enrolled during active disease. This chain links TRBV19 with TRBJ2-7, with D possibly being TRBD2 (6 bases). The CDR3 DNA follows: TGTGCCAGTAGTATAGATGCCGGGACTCCCCTACCCTACGAGCAGTACTTC. Translating it yields CASSIDAGTPLPYEQYF.